This TCR beta chain appears in the sequencing data of a study of CXCR3-negative and CXCR3-positive naive CD8 T cells. The CDR3 totals 17 residues. CDR1 LGHNA and CDR2 YNFKEQ come from the germline V gene. As concerns this clonotype: Its specificity is not known.

Overall study findings and caveats: For the naive subsets, surface CD5 was similar, and TCR strength was inferred from TRB CDR3 properties. The TRB CDR3s that CXCR3-positive naive cells carried were more hydrophobic than those of CXCR3-negative naive cells.

All TRB cDNA libraries came from 5' RACE performed with UMI labels. Reanalyzing the 5' RACE reads, TCRdb keeps one entry per CDR3 protein, without DNA. This sample contains some 47,000 distinct CDR3 sequences. Material for sequencing was naive CXCR3+ CD8+ T cells from blood. Subset here: CD45RO-CCR7+CD27+CD95- naive CD8+ T cells expressing CXCR3 (TNR3+). This TCR came from a human donor in good health. Some clones in this sample may be carry-over from other donors' samples. This rearrangement joins TRBV4-2 to TRBJ2-1; TCRdb's D gene call, TRBD2, goes unchecked for lack of DNA. CDR3 sequence reads: CASSQDIPSGLYNEQFF.